The sequence of this TCR beta chain was determined in a study of cytotoxic CD8 clonotypes in ibrutinib-treated CLL. Study as a whole: Response material was collected after a median around 12 months of treatment, range 6 to 36.

Comment on this clone: This CDR3 is also generated by other DNA sequences in the sample.

The assay was immunoSEQ multiplex PCR, and TCRdb's table has in-frame clones only and misses some. The table shows about 160,000 clones, with roughly 86% occurring only once. CDR3 length equals 13 residues. Germline V CDR1 and CDR2: SGHTA, FQGNSA. V was cut by 5 bases and J by 6 bases, with 12 bases left in between. The clonotype was recovered from a human donor with chronic lymphocytic leukemia. The chain links TRBV7-2 to TRBJ2-3, with a tentative D call TRBD1 (6 bases). This specimen was PBMCs, taken after 12 months of ibrutinib treatment. The CDR3 spells CASSTRRGDTQYF. DNA for the CDR3: TGTGCCAGCAGCACTCGAAGGGGGGATACGCAGTATTTT.